The sequence of this T cell receptor beta chain was determined in a study of CD8+ T cells in alopecia areata. Notes on the study in general: Clarity of TCR sharing across patients fell short of that in mice, possibly HLA-related.

Comments on this clone: Antigen: not known.

This CDR3 has 15 residues. The germline gives CDR1 PRHDT, CDR2 FYEKMQ (reference sequence). With V trimmed by 5 bases and J by 5 bases, 12 bases remained unmatched. Both peripheral blood and punch biopsies of lesional scalp skin were obtained from patients who had alopecia areata. As the sequencing template, cDNA was produced by extracting RNA and reverse transcribing it. Sequenced by immunoSEQ multiplex PCR; TCRdb stores in-frame clones only, minus some. This sample has almost 250,000 clones; about 68% occur once, and the top ten carry around 1.2%. The sequence derives from a human donor with alopecia areata. The sample was CD4+ T cells sorted from blood, taken at week 0. The V and J genes are TRBV13 and TRBJ2-7; 7 bases align to TRBD1. CDR3: CASSPRRTGRDEQYF. The CDR3 bases are TGTGCCAGCAGCCCCAGACGGACAGGTAGAGACGAGCAGTACTTC.